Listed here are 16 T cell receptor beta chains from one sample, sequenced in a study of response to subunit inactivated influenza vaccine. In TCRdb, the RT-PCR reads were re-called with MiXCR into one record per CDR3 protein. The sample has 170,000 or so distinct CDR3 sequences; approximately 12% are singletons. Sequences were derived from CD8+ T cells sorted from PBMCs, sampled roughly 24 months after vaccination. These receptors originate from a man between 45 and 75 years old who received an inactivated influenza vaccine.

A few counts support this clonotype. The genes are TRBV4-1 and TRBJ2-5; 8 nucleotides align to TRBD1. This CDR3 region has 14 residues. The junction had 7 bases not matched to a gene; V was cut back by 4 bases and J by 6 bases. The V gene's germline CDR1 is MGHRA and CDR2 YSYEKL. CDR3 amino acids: CASSPGQGGKTQYF. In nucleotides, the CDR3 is TGCGCCAGCAGCCCCGGACAGGGAGGAAAGACCCAGTACTTC.

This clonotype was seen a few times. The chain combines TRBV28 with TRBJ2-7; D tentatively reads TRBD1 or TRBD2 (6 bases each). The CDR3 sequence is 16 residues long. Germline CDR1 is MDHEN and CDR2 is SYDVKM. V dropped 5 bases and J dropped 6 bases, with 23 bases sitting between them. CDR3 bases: TGTGCCAGCAGTACCCTCCTTTTGGGGGGCTATGTCGAGCAGTACTTC. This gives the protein CASSTLLLGGYVEQYF.

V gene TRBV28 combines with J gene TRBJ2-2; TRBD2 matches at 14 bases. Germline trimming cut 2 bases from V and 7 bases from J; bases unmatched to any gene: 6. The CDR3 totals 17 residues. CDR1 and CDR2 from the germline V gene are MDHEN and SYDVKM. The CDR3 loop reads CASSLPSGLAGGGELFF. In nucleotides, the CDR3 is TGTGCCAGCAGTTTACCATCCGGACTAGCGGGAGGCGGGGAGCTGTTTTTT. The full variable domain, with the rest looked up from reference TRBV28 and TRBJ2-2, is DVKVTQSSRYLVKRTGEKVFLECVQDMDHENMFWYRQDPGLGLRLIYFSYDVKMKEKGDIPEGYSVSREKKERFSLILESASTNQTSMYLCASSLPSGLAGGGELFFGEGSRLTVL.

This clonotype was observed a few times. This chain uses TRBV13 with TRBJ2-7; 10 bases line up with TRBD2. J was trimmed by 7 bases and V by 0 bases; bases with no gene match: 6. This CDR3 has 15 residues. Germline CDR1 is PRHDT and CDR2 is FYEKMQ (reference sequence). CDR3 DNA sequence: TGTGCCAGCAGCTTAGGGACTAGCGGGCCAGGGGAGCAGTACTTC. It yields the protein CASSLGTSGPGEQYF.

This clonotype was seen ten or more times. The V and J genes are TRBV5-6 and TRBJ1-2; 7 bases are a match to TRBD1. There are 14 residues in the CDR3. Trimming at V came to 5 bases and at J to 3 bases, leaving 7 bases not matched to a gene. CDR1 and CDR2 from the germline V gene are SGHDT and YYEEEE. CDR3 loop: CASREGQTYYGYTF. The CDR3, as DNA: TGTGCCAGCAGAGAGGGACAGACTTACTATGGCTACACCTTC.

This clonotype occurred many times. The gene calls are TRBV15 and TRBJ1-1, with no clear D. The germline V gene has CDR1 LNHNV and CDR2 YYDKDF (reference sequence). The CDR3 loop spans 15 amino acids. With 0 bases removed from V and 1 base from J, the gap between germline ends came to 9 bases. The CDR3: CATSRDRAGNTEAFF. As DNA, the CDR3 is TGTGCCACCAGCAGAGATCGGGCAGGGAACACTGAAGCTTTCTTT. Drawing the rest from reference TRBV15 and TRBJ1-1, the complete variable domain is DAMVIQNPRYQVTQFGKPVTLSCSQTLNHNVMYWYQQKSSQAPKLLFHYYDKDFNNEADTPDNFQSRRPNTSFCFLDIRSPGLGDTAMYLCATSRDRAGNTEAFFGQGTRLTVV.

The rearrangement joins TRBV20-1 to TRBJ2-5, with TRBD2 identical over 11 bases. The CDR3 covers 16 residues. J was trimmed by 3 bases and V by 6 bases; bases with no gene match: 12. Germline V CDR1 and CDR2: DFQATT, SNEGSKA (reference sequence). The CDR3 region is CSAIIPGTSGKETQYF. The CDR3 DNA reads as TGCAGTGCCATCATTCCCGGGACTAGCGGTAAAGAGACCCAGTACTTC.

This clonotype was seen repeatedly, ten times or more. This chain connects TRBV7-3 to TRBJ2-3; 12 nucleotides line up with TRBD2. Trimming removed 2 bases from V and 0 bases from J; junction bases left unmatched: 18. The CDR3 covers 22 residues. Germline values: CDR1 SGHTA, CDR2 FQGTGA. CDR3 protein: CASSLRPPGGLAGRTSTDTQYF. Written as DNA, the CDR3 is TGTGCCAGCAGCTTACGTCCCCCCGGAGGACTAGCGGGACGAACTAGCACAGATACGCAGTATTTT.

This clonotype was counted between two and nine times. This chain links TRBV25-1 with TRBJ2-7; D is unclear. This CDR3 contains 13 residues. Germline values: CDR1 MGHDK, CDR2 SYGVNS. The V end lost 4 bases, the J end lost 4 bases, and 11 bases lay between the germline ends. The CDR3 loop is CASSGVTVYEQYF. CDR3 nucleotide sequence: TGTGCCAGCAGTGGAGTAACGGTGTACGAGCAGTACTTC.

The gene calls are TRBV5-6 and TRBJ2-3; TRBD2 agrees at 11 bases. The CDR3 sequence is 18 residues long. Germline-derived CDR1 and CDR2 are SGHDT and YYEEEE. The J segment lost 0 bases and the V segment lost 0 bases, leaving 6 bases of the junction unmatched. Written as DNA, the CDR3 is TGTGCCAGCAGCTTGGGACTAGCGGGGATCCCGAGCACAGATACGCAGTATTTT. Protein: CASSLGLAGIPSTDTQYF. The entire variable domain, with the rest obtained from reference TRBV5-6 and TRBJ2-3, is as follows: DAGVTQSPTHLIKTRGQQVTLRCSPKSGHDTVSWYQQALGQGPQFIFQYYEEEERQRGNFPDRFSGHQFPNYSSELNVNALLLGDSALYLCASSLGLAGIPSTDTQYFGPGTRLTVL.

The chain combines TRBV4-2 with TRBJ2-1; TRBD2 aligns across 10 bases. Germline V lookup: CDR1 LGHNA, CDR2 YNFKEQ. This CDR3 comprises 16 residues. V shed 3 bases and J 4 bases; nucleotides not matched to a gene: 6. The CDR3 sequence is CASSQAGTSVYNEQFF. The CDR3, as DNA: TGTGCCAGCAGCCAGGCCGGGACTAGCGTATACAATGAGCAGTTCTTC.

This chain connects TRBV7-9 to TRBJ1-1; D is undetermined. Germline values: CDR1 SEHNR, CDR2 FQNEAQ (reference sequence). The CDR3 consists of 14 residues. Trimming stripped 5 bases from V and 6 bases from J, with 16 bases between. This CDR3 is CASSGTRAIAEAFF. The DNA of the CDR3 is TGTGCCAGCAGCGGAACGCGGGCAATTGCTGAAGCTTTCTTT.

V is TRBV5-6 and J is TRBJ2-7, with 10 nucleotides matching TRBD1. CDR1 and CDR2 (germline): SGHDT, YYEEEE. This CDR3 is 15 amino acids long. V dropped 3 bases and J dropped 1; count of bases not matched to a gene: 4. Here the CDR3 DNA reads TGTGCCAGCAGCTCCCGGGGACAGGGGTCCTACGAGCAGTACTTC. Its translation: CASSSRGQGSYEQYF.

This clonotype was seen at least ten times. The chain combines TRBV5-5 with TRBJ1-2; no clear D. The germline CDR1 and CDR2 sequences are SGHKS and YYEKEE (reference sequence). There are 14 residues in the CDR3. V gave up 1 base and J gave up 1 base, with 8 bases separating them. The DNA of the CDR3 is TGTGCCAGCAGCTTGTCTCTTATTAACTATGGCTACACCTTC. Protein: CASSLSLINYGYTF.

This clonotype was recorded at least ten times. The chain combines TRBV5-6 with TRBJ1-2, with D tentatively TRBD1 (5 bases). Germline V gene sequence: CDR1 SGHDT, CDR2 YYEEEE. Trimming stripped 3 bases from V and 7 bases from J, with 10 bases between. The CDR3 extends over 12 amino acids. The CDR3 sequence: CASSWGGAGYTF. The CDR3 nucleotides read TGTGCCAGCAGCTGGGGGGGTGCTGGCTACACCTTC. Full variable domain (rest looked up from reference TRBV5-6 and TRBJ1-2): DAGVTQSPTHLIKTRGQQVTLRCSPKSGHDTVSWYQQALGQGPQFIFQYYEEEERQRGNFPDRFSGHQFPNYSSELNVNALLLGDSALYLCASSWGGAGYTFGSGTRLTVV.

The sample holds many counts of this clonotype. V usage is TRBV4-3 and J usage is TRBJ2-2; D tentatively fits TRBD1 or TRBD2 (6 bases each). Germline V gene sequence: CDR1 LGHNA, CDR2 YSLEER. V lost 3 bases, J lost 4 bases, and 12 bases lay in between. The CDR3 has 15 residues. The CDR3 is CASSHQEGGTGELFF. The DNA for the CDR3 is TGCGCCAGCAGCCACCAGGAGGGGGGCACCGGGGAGCTGTTTTTT.